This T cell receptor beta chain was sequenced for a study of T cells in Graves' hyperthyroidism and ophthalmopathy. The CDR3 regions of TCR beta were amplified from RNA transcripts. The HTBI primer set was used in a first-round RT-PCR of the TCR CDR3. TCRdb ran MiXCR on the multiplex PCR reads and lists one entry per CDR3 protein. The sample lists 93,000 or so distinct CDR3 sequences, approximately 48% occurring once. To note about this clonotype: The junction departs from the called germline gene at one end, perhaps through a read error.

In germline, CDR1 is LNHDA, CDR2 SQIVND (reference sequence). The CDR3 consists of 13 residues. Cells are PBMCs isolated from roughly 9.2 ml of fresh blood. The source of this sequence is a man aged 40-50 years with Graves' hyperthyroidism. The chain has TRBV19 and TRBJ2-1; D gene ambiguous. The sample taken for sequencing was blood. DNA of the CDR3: TGTGCCAGCAGCGTACAGCTCTACAATGAGCAGCTCTTC. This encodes CASSVQLYNEQLF. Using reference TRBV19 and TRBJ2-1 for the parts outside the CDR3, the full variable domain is DGGITQSPKYLFRKEGQNVTLSCEQNLNHDAMYWYRQDPGQGLRLIYYSQIVNDFQKGDIAEGYSVSREKKESFPLTVTSAQKNPTAFYLCASSVQLYNEQLFGPGTRLTVL.